These T cell receptor beta chains were read from a single sample in a study of T cell changes during pregnancy in multiple sclerosis. Only in-frame clones appear in the TCRdb table, and some are missing; sequencing was by immunoSEQ multiplex PCR. The sample carries under 110,000 clones, about 90% recorded once. The material was peripheral blood, obtained in the second trimester of pregnancy. The origin of the receptors is a female donor with multiple sclerosis, enrolled in a pregnancy study. Both conserved end residues are part of each CDR3. Each record gives: D gene, J gene, clone size, V gene, CDR3 DNA, CDR3 protein. The D gene is left open where the match is weak. Clone size appears in some rows only: once, few, many, or a class for an expanded clone.

>TRBD2|TRBJ2-1|-|TRBV6-5
TGTGCCAGCAGCCCAGTAGCGGGAAGTATGAATGAGCAGTTCTTC
CASSPVAGSMNEQFF
>TRBD1|TRBJ2-1|-|TRBV7-9
TGTGCCAGCAGCGGGGGACAGTACTACAATGAGCAGTTCTTC
CASSGGQYYNEQFF
>TRBD2|TRBJ2-7|-|TRBV27
TGTGCCAGCAGTTGGCGGGAGGGCTCGTACGAGCAGTACTTC
CASSWREGSYEQYF
>-|TRBJ1-2|-|TRBV5-4
TGTGCCAGCAGCTTGTATATAGATGGCTACACCTTC
CASSLYIDGYTF
>TRBD1|TRBJ2-5|-|TRBV7-9
TGTGCCAGCAGCCTAAGGGTGACAGGGGAAGAGACCCAGTACTTC
CASSLRVTGEETQYF
>-|TRBJ2-7|-|TRBV5-6
TGTGCCAGCAGCTTGGCCCTAGTTGGGTCCTACGAGCAGTACTTC
CASSLALVGSYEQYF
>TRBD1|TRBJ1-3|-|TRBV28
TGTGCCAGCAGTTTATCTTTAGGAGGACAGGGCTATTCTCTCTCTGGAAACACCATATATTTT
CASSLSLGGQGYSLSGNTIYF
>TRBD1|TRBJ1-2|-|TRBV6-6
TGTGCCAGTACCTACAGGGGAAACTATGGCTACACCTTC
CASTYRGNYGYTF
>TRBD1|TRBJ2-5|-|TRBV6-1
TGTGCCAGCAGTGAAGAGGGGACAGGGGGCACTCGGTACCAAGAGACCCAGTACTTC
CASSEEGTGGTRYQETQYF
>TRBD2|TRBJ2-7|-|TRBV27
TGTGCCAGCAGTCACAGCGGGAGTTCCTACGAGCAGTACTTC
CASSHSGSSYEQYF
>TRBD1|TRBJ2-7|-|TRBV5-1
TGCGCCAGCAGCGGGGGGACAGGGAATTGGTACGAGCAGTACTTC
CASSGGTGNWYEQYF
>TRBD1|TRBJ2-3|-|TRBV2
TGTGCCTTCGACCGGGACAGGGGCCCATCAGATACGCAGTATTTT
CAFDRDRGPSDTQYF
>-|TRBJ2-5|-|TRBV9
TGTGCCAGCAGCGTAGGGATTGGGGGGGACAGGTGGATAGGAGAGACCCAGTACTTC
CASSVGIGGDRWIGETQYF
>TRBD1|TRBJ2-7|-|TRBV28
TGTGCCAGCAATTGGGACAGCTCCTACGAGCAGTACTTC
CASNWDSSYEQYF
>TRBD2|TRBJ2-1|once|TRBV7-2
TGTGCCAGCAGCCCCGAACTAGCGAATGAGCAGTTCTTC
CASSPELANEQFF
>-|TRBJ1-2|few|TRBV12-5
TGTGCTAGTGGTTTGGTAGCCGTCGACGGCGGGACCTATGGCTACACCTTC
CASGLVAVDGGTYGYTF
>TRBD1|TRBJ1-1|-|TRBV7-8
TGTGCCAGCAGCTTAGACAGGGGGCGGCCCGAAGCTTTCTTT
CASSLDRGRPEAFF
>-|TRBJ1-3|few|TRBV5-4
TGTGCCAGCAGCTTGGGGGGTCGGAGGAGGTTCTCTGGAAACACCATATATTTT
CASSLGGRRRFSGNTIYF
>TRBD2|TRBJ2-1|-|TRBV5-6
TGTGCCAGCAGCTCGGGTACTAGCGGAGCCAACAATGAGCAGTTCTTC
CASSSGTSGANNEQFF
>TRBD1|TRBJ1-5|-|TRBV27
TGTGCCAGCAGTTCCCTAAGAACCGGGACAGCCCCTGGCAATCAGCCCCAGCATTTT
CASSSLRTGTAPGNQPQHF
>-|TRBJ2-7|-|TRBV29-1
TGCAGCGCCACCAAACCGGGGATAGCTACCTACGAGCAGTACTTC
CSATKPGIATYEQYF
>-|TRBJ1-1|-|TRBV7-6
TGTGCCAGCAGCCCCTACAGGGTCGTGCGCACTGAAGCTTTCTTT
CASSPYRVVRTEAFF
>-|TRBJ1-3|-|TRBV19
TGTGCCAGTAGTATAATGGGACAACTGGCCTCTGGAAACACCATATATTTT
CASSIMGQLASGNTIYF
>-|TRBJ2-2|-|TRBV19
TGTGCCAGTACTCGGGGGTTCACCGGGGAGCTGTTTTTT
CASTRGFTGELFF
>-|TRBJ1-5|-|TRBV9
TGTGCCAGCAGCGTAGAGGGGATAAGCAATCAGCCCCAGCATTTT
CASSVEGISNQPQHF
>TRBD2|TRBJ2-1|-|TRBV7-9
TGTGCCAGCAGCTTAGCAGGGACTAGCGGGAGACTGAATGAGCAGTTCTTC
CASSLAGTSGRLNEQFF
>TRBD1|TRBJ1-1|once|TRBV27
TGTGCCAGCAGTTTAGAGGGGGCCGCCACTGAAGCTTTCTTT
CASSLEGAATEAFF
>-|TRBJ2-5|-|TRBV6-5
TGTGCCAGCACCCCCTCCCTATCTCAAGAGACCCAGTACTTC
CASTPSLSQETQYF
>-|TRBJ2-3|once|TRBV29-1
TGCAGCGTTGAAAAGGGGGGGATCACAGATACGCAGTATTTT
CSVEKGGITDTQYF
>-|TRBJ1-4|-|TRBV7-8
TGTGCCAGCAGCTTAGACGCGGGGGCGAAGGGTGAAAAACTGTTTTTT
CASSLDAGAKGEKLFF
>-|TRBJ2-3|-|TRBV30
TGTGCCTGGAGTCCCGGGGTAGGCACAGATACGCAGTATTTT
CAWSPGVGTDTQYF
>TRBD2|TRBJ2-6|-|TRBV5-1
TGCGCCAGCAGCCCTACTAGCGGGAGGACCAACGTCCTGACTTTC
CASSPTSGRTNVLTF
>-|TRBJ2-7|-|TRBV5-1
TGCGCCAGCAGCCGGGGAGAGAACTACGAGCAGTACTTC
CASSRGENYEQYF
>-|TRBJ1-4|-|TRBV2
TGTGCCAGCTTAAAGGGGGACCAGGGGCTAGGGGCAACTAATGAAAAACTGTTTTTT
CASLKGDQGLGATNEKLFF
>-|TRBJ2-7|-|TRBV6-5
TGTGCCAGCAGTCCCCCGACGGGATACGAGCAGTACTTC
CASSPPTGYEQYF
>-|TRBJ2-3|-|TRBV7-9
TGTGCCAGCAGCTTAGCTTTGCGGGATACGCAGTATTTT
CASSLALRDTQYF
>-|TRBJ1-5|-|TRBV28
TGTGCCAGCAGCCCCCAGCGGGGGATGGTGGTGGATCAGCCCCAGCATTTT
CASSPQRGMVVDQPQHF
>TRBD2|TRBJ2-5|-|TRBV11-3
TGTGCCAGCAGCGCAGGGACTAGCGGGAGGGCGGAGGAGACCCAGTACTTC
CASSAGTSGRAEETQYF
>-|TRBJ2-3|-|TRBV30
TGTGCCTGGAGTTCTAGCTTAACCTTAGATACGCAGTATTTT
CAWSSSLTLDTQYF
>-|TRBJ1-3|-|TRBV30
TGTGCCTGGAGAATCAGCTCTGGAAACACCATATATTTT
CAWRISSGNTIYF
>-|TRBJ2-1|once|TRBV19
TGTGCCAGTAGTATAGGAGGGGGCTACAATGAGCAGTTCTTC
CASSIGGGYNEQFF
>TRBD1|TRBJ2-7|-|TRBV5-1
TGCGCCAGCAGCGCTCAGGGGGCTGGGAACGAGCAGTACTTC
CASSAQGAGNEQYF
>-|TRBJ2-7|few|TRBV5-1
TGCGCCAGCAGCGCGGCTCCCCTAAGCTCCTACGAGCAGTACTTC
CASSAAPLSSYEQYF
>TRBD2|TRBJ2-1|-|TRBV4-2
TGTGCCAGCAGCCCGATCCCCGGGACTAGCGGGACCCCCCACAATGAGCAGTTCTTC
CASSPIPGTSGTPHNEQFF